This T cell receptor beta chain was recorded in a study of OX40 agonist ivuxolimab in advanced cancers. Patients had blood sampled at baseline and again on cycle 4 day 1 and cycle 7 day 1. V lost 8 bases and J lost 7, with 18 bases in between. CDR3 size: 14 residues. Germline V gives CDR1 MNHEY, CDR2 SMNVEV (reference sequence). The assay was immunoSEQ multiplex PCR, and TCRdb's table has in-frame clones only and misses some. This sample has about 70,000 clones; more than 80% occur once, and the top ten carry around 8.3%. A note on this clone: Its antigen is still unknown.

Study-wide results and limits: Among patients with partial responses at 0.1-3.0 mg/kg, clonal expansion was among the lowest. At doses 0.1 to 3.0 mg/kg, CD4+ and CD8+ clones expanded.

The source was CD4+ or CD8+ T cells sorted from blood, collected in a trial of the OX40 agonist ivuxolimab. The rearrangement links TRBV27 to TRBJ1-5, with D possibly TRBD1 on 6 matching bases. The TCR was taken from an adult with an advanced solid tumor such as melanoma, head and neck, liver or kidney cancer. Here the CDR3 reads CASRTGGRGQPQHF. DNA of the CDR3: TGTGCCAGCCGTACCGGGGGCCGCGGGCAGCCCCAGCATTTT.